This is a list of T cell receptor beta chains from one sample in a study of T cell responses to AZD1222 COVID-19 vaccine. Repertoires were generated with immunoSEQ multiplex PCR, while TCRdb's copy carries only in-frame clones and drops some. The sample includes 150,000 to 200,000 clones, about 92% seen only once; the top ten take around 0.9%. This sample comprised peripheral blood, obtained on day 0 of AZD1222 vaccination. Source of these receptors: an adult in good health. Each CDR3 is given with its conserved first and last residue. A D gene is named only where the DNA matches it firmly. Not every row has a clone size; where given, it reads once, few, many or a size class.

d_call j_call v_call clone_size cdr3_nt cdr3_aa
- TRBJ2-5 TRBV9 - TGTGCCAGCAGCGGAGGGAGCGGGCCCCAAGAGACCCAGTACTTC CASSGGSGPQETQYF
TRBD1 TRBJ2-5 TRBV5-4 - TGTGCCAGCAGCTTGTTTTCAGGGGGCGGCCAAGAGACCCAGTACTTC CASSLFSGGGQETQYF
- TRBJ2-3 TRBV7-2 - TGTGCCAGCAGCTTAGGGACACCGCGCACAGATACGCAGTATTTT CASSLGTPRTDTQYF
- TRBJ2-6 TRBV7-9 once TGTGCCAGCACCCCGAACCGCGCCTCTGGGGCCAACGTCCTGACTTTC CASTPNRASGANVLTF
- TRBJ1-4 TRBV4-3 - TGCGCCAGCAGCCAAGTAGTAGGGGCCAATGAAAAACTGTTTTTT CASSQVVGANEKLFF
- TRBJ2-5 TRBV21-1 - TGTGCCAGCAGCAAGTCTAGGAGAGGGCAAGAGACCCAGTACTTC CASSKSRRGQETQYF
- TRBJ1-4 TRBV11-3 - TGTGCCAGCAGCTTAGGCACGGGCGTTGCGGGACTGTTTTTT CASSLGTGVAGLFF
- TRBJ1-1 TRBV27 once TGTGCCAGCAGTTTTGGGACTGAAGCTTTCTTT CASSFGTEAFF
- TRBJ1-2 TRBV6-5 - TGTGCCTCCCATGGGAGGGGCCTGAACTATGGCTACACCTTC CASHGRGLNYGYTF
- TRBJ1-1 TRBV29-1 - TGCAGCGTTGACGCAGTGAACACTGAAGCTTTCTTT CSVDAVNTEAFF
TRBD1 TRBJ1-2 TRBV7-9 few TGTGCCAGCAGCTTAGTAGGACAGGGATCGATCGGCTACACCTTC CASSLVGQGSIGYTF
TRBD1 TRBJ1-1 TRBV28 - TGTGCCAGCAGTGACAGGGGAAAGACTGAAGCTTTCTTT CASSDRGKTEAFF
- TRBJ1-1 TRBV6-5 - TGTGCCAGCAGTTACTCATCCGCAGTCGGTACTGAAGCTTTCTTT CASSYSSAVGTEAFF
- TRBJ1-1 TRBV29-1 - TGCAGCGCCATGACAGGACATGAAGCTTTCTTT CSAMTGHEAFF
- TRBJ2-3 TRBV5-4 - TGTGCCAGCAGGGGGGGCCTAACAGATACGCAGTATTTT CASRGGLTDTQYF
TRBD1 TRBJ1-5 TRBV7-9 - TGTGCCAGCAGCCGCGGGACAGTCAATCAGCCCCAGCATTTT CASSRGTVNQPQHF